The table lists the clone carrying this TCR beta chain with many counts. As yet, its antigen is unknown. TCRdb reprocessed the reads with MiXCR, giving one entry per CDR3 protein. Among under 600,000 distinct CDR3 sequences listed, approximately 17% were seen once. These data originate in a study of T cell repertoires in cytomegalovirus infection. Study-wide background: Both CMV infection and a matching HLA type were indicated by public TCR beta signatures. General observations from the study: HLA-C-restricted CMV-specific TCR beta clonotypes prevailed in the ex vivo response. Using cumulative public TCR beta family frequency, the authors identified those who carried CMV together with the relevant HLA.

This CDR3 has 17 amino acids. Trimming took 7 bases from V and 4 from J, leaving 23 bases between them. In germline, CDR1 is MDHEN, CDR2 SYDVKM. The source is a human donor in good health (CMV status not recorded). Some clones in this sample may be carry-over from other donors' samples. Material: CD8+ T cells from PBMCs. The rearrangement links TRBV28 to TRBJ1-5; perhaps TRBD1 as D (6 bases). The CDR3, as DNA: TGTGCCAGCATCGGAACGAGGGTACAGGGCCCAAATCAGCCCCAGCATTTT. Translated: CASIGTRVQGPNQPQHF.